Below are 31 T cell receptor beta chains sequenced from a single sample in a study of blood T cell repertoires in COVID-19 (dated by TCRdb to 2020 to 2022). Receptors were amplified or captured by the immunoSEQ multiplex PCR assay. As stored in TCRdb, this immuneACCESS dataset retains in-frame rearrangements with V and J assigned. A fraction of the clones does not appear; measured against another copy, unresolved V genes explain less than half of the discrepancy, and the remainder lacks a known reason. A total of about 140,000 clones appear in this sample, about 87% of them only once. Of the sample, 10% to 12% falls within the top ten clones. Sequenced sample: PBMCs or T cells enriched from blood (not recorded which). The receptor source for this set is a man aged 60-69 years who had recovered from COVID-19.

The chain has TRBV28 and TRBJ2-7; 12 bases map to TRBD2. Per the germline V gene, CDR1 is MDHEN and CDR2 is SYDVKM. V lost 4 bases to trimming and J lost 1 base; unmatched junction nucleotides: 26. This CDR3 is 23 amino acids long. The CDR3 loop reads CASSSIRQGQPSGGVFISYEQYF. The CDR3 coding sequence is TGTGCCAGCAGTTCTATACGCCAGGGTCAGCCTAGCGGGGGGGTTTTTATTTCCTACGAGCAGTACTTC.

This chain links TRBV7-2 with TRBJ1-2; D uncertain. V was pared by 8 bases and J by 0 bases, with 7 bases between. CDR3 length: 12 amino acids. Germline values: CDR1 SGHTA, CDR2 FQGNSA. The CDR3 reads CASGQSNYGYTF. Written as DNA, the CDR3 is TGTGCCAGCGGGCAGTCTAACTATGGCTACACCTTC.

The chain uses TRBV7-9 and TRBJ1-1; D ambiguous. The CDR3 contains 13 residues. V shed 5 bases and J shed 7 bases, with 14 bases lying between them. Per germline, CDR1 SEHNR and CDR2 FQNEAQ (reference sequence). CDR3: CASSVAKKSEAFF. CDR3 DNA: TGTGCCAGCAGCGTCGCGAAAAAGAGTGAAGCTTTCTTT. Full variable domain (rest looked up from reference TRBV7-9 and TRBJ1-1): DTGVSQNPRHKITKRGQNVTFRCDPISEHNRLYWYRQTLGQGPEFLTYFQNEAQLEKSRLLSDRFSAERPKGSFSTLEIQRTEQGDSAMYLCASSVAKKSEAFFGQGTRLTVV.

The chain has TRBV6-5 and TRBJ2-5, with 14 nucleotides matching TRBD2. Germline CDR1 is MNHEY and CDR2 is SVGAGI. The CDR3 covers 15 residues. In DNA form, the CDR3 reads TGTGCGACGACTAGCGGGGGGGCTTTGCAAGAGACCCAGTACTTC. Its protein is CATTSGGALQETQYF.

In DNA form, the CDR3 reads TGTGCCAGCAGCCCCAGGCTGAACACCGGGGAGCTGTTTTTT. Its translation: CASSPRLNTGELFF. The gene calls are TRBV27 and TRBJ2-2, with no clear D. Trimming pared 6 bases from V and 1 base from J, leaving 9 bases between. The CDR3 is made up of 14 amino acids. Germline CDR1 MNHEY, CDR2 SMNVEV (reference sequence).

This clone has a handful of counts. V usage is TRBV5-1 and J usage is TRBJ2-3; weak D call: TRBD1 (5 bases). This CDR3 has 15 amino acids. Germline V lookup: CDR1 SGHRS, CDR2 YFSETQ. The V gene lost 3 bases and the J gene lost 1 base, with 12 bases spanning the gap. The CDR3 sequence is CASSSRAFGTDTQYF. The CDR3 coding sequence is TGCGCCAGCAGCTCCAGGGCTTTCGGCACAGATACGCAGTATTTT.

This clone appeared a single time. CDR3 protein: CASSPAWTKETQYF. DNA for the CDR3: TGTGCCAGCAGCCCCGCTTGGACAAAAGAGACCCAGTACTTC. The V and J genes are TRBV3-1 (or the pseudogene TRBV3-2) and TRBJ2-5, with a tentative D call TRBD1 (5 bases). This CDR3 contains 14 residues. Trimming removed 4 bases at V and 3 bases at J, with 12 bases between. The germline CDR1 and CDR2 sequences are LGHDT and YNNKEL (reference sequence).

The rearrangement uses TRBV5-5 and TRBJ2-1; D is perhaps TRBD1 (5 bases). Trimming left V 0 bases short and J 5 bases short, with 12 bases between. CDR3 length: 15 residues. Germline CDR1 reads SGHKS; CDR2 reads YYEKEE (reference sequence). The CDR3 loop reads CASSLVPGSNNEQFF. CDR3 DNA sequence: TGTGCCAGCAGCTTGGTGCCAGGGTCCAACAATGAGCAGTTCTTC.

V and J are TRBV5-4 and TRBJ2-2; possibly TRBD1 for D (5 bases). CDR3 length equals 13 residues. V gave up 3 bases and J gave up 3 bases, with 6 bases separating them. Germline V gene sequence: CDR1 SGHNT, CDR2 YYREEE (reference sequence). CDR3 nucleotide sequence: TGTGCCAGCAGCTCACAGGACACCGGGGAGCTGTTTTTT. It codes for CASSSQDTGELFF.

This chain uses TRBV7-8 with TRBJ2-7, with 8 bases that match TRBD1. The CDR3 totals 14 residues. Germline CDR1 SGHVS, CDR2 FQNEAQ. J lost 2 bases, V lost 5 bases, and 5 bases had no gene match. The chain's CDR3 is CASSPGQVAYEQYF. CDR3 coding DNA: TGTGCCAGCAGCCCGGGACAGGTCGCCTACGAGCAGTACTTC.

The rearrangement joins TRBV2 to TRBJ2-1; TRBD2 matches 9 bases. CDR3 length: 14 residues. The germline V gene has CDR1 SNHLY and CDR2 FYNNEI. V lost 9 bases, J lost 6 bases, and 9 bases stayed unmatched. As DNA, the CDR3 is TGTGCCAGTGGGGCCAGCGGGGGGCCCAATGAGCAGTTCTTC. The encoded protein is CASGASGGPNEQFF.

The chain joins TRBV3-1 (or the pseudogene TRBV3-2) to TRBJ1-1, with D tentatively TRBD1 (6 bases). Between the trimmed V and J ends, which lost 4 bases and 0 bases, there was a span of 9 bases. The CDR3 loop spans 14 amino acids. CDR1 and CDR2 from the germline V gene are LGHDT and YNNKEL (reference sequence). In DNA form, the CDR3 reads TGTGCCAGCAGCCGGGGGGGCATGAACACTGAAGCTTTCTTT. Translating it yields CASSRGGMNTEAFF.

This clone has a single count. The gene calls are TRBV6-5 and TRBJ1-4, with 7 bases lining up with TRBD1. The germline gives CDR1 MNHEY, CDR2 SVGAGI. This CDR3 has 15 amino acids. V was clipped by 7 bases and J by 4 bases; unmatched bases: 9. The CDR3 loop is CASTSRDRDNEKLFF. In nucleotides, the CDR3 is TGTGCCAGCACCTCCCGAGACAGGGATAATGAAAAACTGTTTTTT.

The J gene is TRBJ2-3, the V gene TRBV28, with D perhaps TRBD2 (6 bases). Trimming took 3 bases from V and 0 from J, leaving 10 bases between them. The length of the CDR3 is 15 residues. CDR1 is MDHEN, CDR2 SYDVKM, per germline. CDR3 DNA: TGTGCCAGCAGTTTTGGAGGGGCTAGCACAGATACGCAGTATTTT. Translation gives CASSFGGASTDTQYF.

CDR3 region: CASSARGGGYEQYF. Written as DNA, the CDR3 is TGTGCCAGTAGTGCCCGGGGAGGGGGCTACGAGCAGTACTTC. This rearrangement joins TRBV19 to TRBJ2-7; possible D gene TRBD2, 7 bases. The CDR3 length is 14 residues. The V end was cut by 5 bases, the J end by 3 bases, with 14 bases between. Germline V CDR1 and CDR2: LNHDA, SQIVND (reference sequence).

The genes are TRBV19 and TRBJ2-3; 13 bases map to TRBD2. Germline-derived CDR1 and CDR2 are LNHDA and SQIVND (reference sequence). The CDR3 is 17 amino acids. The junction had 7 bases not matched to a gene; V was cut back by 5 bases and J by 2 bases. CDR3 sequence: CASSVPGLAGNTDTQYF. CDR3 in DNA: TGTGCCAGTAGTGTCCCGGGACTAGCGGGAAACACAGATACGCAGTATTTT.

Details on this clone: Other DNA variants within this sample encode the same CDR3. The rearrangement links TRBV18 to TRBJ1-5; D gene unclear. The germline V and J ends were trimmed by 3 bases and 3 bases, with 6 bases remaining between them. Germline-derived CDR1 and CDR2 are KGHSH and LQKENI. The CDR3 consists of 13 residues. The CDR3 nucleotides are TGTGCCAGCTCACCCGGGTCCAATCAGCCCCAGCATTTT. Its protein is CASSPGSNQPQHF.

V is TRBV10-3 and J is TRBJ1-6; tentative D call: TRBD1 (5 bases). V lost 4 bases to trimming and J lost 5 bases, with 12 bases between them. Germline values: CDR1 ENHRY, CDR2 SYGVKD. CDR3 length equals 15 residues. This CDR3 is CAISVEGRDNSPLHF. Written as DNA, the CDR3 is TGTGCCATCAGTGTGGAGGGACGGGATAATTCACCCCTCCACTTT.

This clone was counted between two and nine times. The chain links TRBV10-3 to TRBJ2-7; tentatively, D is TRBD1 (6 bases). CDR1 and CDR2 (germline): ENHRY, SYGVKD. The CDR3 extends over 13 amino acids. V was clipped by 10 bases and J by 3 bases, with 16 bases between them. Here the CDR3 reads CATRGRGGYEQYF. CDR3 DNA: TGTGCCACCCGCGGTCGAGGGGGCTACGAGCAGTACTTC.

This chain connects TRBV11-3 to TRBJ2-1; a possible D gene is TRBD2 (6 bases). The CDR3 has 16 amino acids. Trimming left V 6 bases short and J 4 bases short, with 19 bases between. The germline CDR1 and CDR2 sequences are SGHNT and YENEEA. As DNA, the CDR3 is TGTGCCAGCAGTCCGAAGGCTAGCGCCGGGTACAATGAGCAGTTCTTC. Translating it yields CASSPKASAGYNEQFF.

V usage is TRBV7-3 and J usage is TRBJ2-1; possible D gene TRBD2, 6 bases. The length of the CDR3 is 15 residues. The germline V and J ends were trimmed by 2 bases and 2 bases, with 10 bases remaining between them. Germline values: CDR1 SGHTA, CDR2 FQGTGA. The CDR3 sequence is CASSLSLAAYNEQFF. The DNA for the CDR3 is TGTGCCAGCAGCTTATCGTTAGCGGCCTACAATGAGCAGTTCTTC. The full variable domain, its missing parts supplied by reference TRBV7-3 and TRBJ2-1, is GAGVSQTPSNKVTEKGKYVELRCDPISGHTALYWYRQSLGQGPEFLIYFQGTGAADDSGLPNDRFFAVRPEGSVSTLKIQRTERGDSAVYLCASSLSLAAYNEQFFGPGTRLTVL.

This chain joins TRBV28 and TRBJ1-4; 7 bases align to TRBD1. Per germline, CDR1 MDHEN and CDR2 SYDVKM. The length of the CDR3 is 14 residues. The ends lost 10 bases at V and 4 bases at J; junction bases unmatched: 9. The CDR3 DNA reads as TGTGCCACCAACGTAGGGACAGTTAATGAAAAACTGTTTTTT. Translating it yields CATNVGTVNEKLFF.

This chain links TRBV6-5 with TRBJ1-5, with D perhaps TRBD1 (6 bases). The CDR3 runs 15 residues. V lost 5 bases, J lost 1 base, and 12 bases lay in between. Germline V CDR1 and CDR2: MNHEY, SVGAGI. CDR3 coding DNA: TGTGCCAGCAGTACAATACAGGGAAGCAATCAGCCCCAGCATTTT. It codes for CASSTIQGSNQPQHF.

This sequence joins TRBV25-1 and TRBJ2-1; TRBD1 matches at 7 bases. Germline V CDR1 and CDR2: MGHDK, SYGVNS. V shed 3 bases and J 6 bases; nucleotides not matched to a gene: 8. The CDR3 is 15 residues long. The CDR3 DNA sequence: TGTGCCAGCAGTGACACGACAGGGTCAGGCAATGAGCAGTTCTTC. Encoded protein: CASSDTTGSGNEQFF.

This CDR3 reads CASSLIGAAGTEAFF. DNA of the CDR3: TGCGCCAGCAGCTTAATCGGGGCAGCGGGGACTGAAGCTTTCTTT. The chain joins TRBV4-1 to TRBJ1-1; D possibly corresponds to TRBD1 (5 bases). Deletions cut 5 bases from V and 5 bases from J, with 18 bases between. Germline assignment: CDR1 MGHRA and CDR2 YSYEKL. The CDR3 is 15 residues long.

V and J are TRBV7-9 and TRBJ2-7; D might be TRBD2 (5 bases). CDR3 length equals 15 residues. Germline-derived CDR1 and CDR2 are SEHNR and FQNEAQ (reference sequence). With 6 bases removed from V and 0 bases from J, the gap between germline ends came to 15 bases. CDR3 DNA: TGTGCCAGCAGGTCGTTAGAGGGCAGCTCCTACGAGCAGTACTTC. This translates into CASRSLEGSSYEQYF.

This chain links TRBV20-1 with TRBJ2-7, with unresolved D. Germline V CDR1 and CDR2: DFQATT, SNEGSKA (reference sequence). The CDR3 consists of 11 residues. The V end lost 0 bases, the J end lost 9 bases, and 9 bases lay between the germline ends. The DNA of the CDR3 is TGCAGTGCTAGAGATCACGGCGGGCAGTACTTC. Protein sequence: CSARDHGGQYF.

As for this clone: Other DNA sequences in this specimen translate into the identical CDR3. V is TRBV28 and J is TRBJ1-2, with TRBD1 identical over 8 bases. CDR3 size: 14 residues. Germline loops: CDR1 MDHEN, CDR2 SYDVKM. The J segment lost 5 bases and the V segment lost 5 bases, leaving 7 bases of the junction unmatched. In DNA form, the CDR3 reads TGTGCCAGCAGTGGGACAGGCGGAGGATATGGCTACACCTTC. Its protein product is CASSGTGGGYGYTF.

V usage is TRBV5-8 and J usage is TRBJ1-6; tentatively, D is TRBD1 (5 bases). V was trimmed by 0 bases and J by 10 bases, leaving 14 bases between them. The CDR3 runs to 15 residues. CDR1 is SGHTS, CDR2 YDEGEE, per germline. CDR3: CASSLAGRAVSPLHF. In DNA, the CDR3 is TGTGCCAGCAGCTTGGCCGGCAGGGCGGTATCACCCCTCCACTTT.

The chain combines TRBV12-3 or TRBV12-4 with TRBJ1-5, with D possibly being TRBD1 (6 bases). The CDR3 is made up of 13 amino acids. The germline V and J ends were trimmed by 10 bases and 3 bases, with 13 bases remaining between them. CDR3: CAIATGINQPQHF. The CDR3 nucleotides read TGTGCCATTGCGACAGGTATCAATCAGCCCCAGCATTTT.

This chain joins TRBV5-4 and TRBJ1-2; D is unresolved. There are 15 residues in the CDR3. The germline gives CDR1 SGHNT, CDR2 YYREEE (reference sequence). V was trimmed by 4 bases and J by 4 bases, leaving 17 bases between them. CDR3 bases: TGTGCCAGCAGCGTGAGGACCAGCGGAGGCTATGGCTACACCTTC. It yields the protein CASSVRTSGGYGYTF.